Listed below are T cell receptor beta chains from one sample, sequenced in a study of CD8+CD57+ T cells in acquired aplastic anemia. TCRdb reprocessed the reads with MiXCR, giving one entry per CDR3 protein. The sample carries more than 150,000 distinct CDR3 sequences, around half recorded once. The sequenced sample consisted of sorted CD4+, CD8+, or CD8+CD57+ T cells (not recorded which) from PBMCs. The receptors stem from a human donor with aplastic anemia. CDR3s include the opening cysteine and the closing phenylalanine or tryptophan. Fields, in order: D gene, clone size, J gene, V gene, CDR3 protein, CDR3 DNA. The D gene is left open where the match is weak. Clone size is given for some rows only: seen once, a few or many times, or a class if the clone is expanded.

>.|.|TRBJ2-3|TRBV3-1
CASSWVLGSPAYF
TGTGCCAGCAGCTGGGTGTTGGGGAGCCCCGCGTATTTT
>.|.|TRBJ2-5|TRBV11-2
CASSPATPQETQYF
TGTGCCAGCAGTCCAGCCACACCCCAAGAGACCCAGTACTTC
>.|many|TRBJ2-5|TRBV5-4
CASSHLRDLGRKYF
TGTGCCAGCAGTCACCTCAGAGATCTGGGGCGAAAGTACTTC
>TRBD1|.|TRBJ1-2|TRBV19
CASSSTDRVYGYTF
TGTGCCAGTAGCTCGACCGACAGGGTCTATGGCTACACCTTC
>.|.|TRBJ2-5|TRBV5-4
CASSSKGTGTQYF
TGTGCCAGCAGCTCGAAGGGAACCGGGACCCAGTACTTC
>.|.|TRBJ2-1|TRBV20-1
CSADGTTNEQFF
TGCAGTGCTGACGGGACCACCAATGAGCAGTTCTTC
>TRBD2|.|TRBJ2-5|TRBV5-1
CASSLGLSSLETQYF
TGCGCCAGCAGCCTGGGACTAAGTAGCTTGGAGACCCAGTACTTC
>TRBD2|.|TRBJ2-7|TRBV7-9
CASSLERDYEQYF
TGTGCCAGCAGCTTAGAGCGGGACTACGAGCAGTACTTC
>.|.|TRBJ1-2|TRBV2
CASSPRGGPLYGYTF
TGTGCCAGCAGCCCCCGCGGGGGCCCCCTATATGGCTACACCTTC
>.|.|TRBJ2-3|TRBV5-1
CASSVEGDTQYF
TGCGCCAGCAGCGTGGAGGGGGATACGCAGTATTTT
>TRBD1|many|TRBJ2-7|TRBV11-2
CASSPDRQGITDEQYF
TGTGCCAGCAGCCCGGACCGACAGGGGATTACCGACGAGCAGTACTTC
>.|.|TRBJ1-6|TRBV19
CASGRQGNTSPLHF
TGTGCCAGTGGCCGACAAGGTAATACTTCACCCCTCCACTTT
>TRBD1|.|TRBJ2-4|TRBV12-3/TRBV12-4
CASSVRQGLTKNIQYF
TGTGCCAGCAGTGTCCGACAGGGATTAACCAAAAACATTCAGTACTTC
>.|many|TRBJ1-6|TRBV12-3/TRBV12-4
CASSSRNSPLHF
TGTGCCAGCAGTTCTAGGAATTCACCCCTCCACTTT
>.|many|TRBJ2-7|TRBV7-2
CASSLAGTYTHEQYF
TGTGCCAGCAGCTTAGCCGGGACTTACACCCACGAGCAGTACTTC
>TRBD2|.|TRBJ2-7|TRBV11-1
CASSLVARLAGPYEQYF
TGTGCCAGCAGCTTAGTAGCTAGGCTAGCGGGCCCCTACGAGCAGTACTTC
>TRBD1|.|TRBJ2-3|TRBV20-1
CSARDRQGSTDTQYF
TGCAGTGCTAGAGATCGACAGGGGAGCACAGATACGCAGTATTTT
>.|many|TRBJ2-3|TRBV20-1
CSARVRGARTDTQYF
TGCAGTGCTAGGGTTCGAGGGGCGCGCACAGATACGCAGTATTTT
>.|many|TRBJ2-1|TRBV7-9
CASSLGAQNNEQFF
TGTGCCAGCAGCTTAGGGGCCCAAAACAATGAGCAGTTCTTC
>.|.|TRBJ1-5|TRBV25-1
CASSECAQQGGNQPQHF
TGTGCCAGCAGTGAATGTGCCCAACAGGGAGGCAATCAGCCCCAGCATTTT
>TRBD1|many|TRBJ2-7|TRBV7-3
CASSLSGTGNYEQYF
TGTGCCAGCAGCTTATCCGGGACAGGGAACTACGAGCAGTACTTC
>.|.|TRBJ1-5|TRBV18
CASSPLGGENQPQHF
TGTGCCAGCTCACCTCTTGGGGGGGAGAATCAGCCCCAGCATTTT
>.|many|TRBJ2-2|TRBV7-8
CASSLEWELFF
TGTGCCAGCAGCTTAGAGTGGGAGCTGTTTTTT
>.|.|TRBJ1-2|TRBV25-1
CASSVGGAEDYGYTF
TGTGCCAGCAGTGTCGGGGGGGCGGAGGACTATGGCTACACCTTC
>.|.|TRBJ2-2|TRBV10-3
CAIGVGETGELFF
TGTGCCATCGGTGTTGGGGAGACCGGGGAGCTGTTTTTT
>.|few|TRBJ1-5|TRBV19
CASSIGQYNQPQHF
TGTGCCAGTAGTATAGGGCAGTACAATCAGCCCCAGCATTTT
>.|.|TRBJ1-6|TRBV19
CASRTGDSPLHF
TGTGCCAGTAGAACAGGAGACTCACCCCTCCACTTT
>TRBD2|.|TRBJ2-7|TRBV29-1
CSVSGTILYEQYF
TGCAGCGTGTCCGGGACTATCCTTTACGAGCAGTACTTC
>TRBD2|.|TRBJ2-5|TRBV19
CASKYGTSDQETQYF
TGTGCCAGTAAATACGGGACTAGCGACCAAGAGACCCAGTACTTC
>TRBD2|many|TRBJ2-1|TRBV5-1
CASSLGGTSPSNNEQFF
TGCGCCAGCAGCTTGGGGGGGACTAGCCCTTCCAACAATGAGCAGTTCTTC
>.|.|TRBJ1-6|TRBV2
CASSSLDISVSPLHF
TGTGCCAGCAGTAGTCTGGACATATCGGTTTCACCCCTCCACTTT
>TRBD2|.|TRBJ2-3|TRBV14
CASSQETSGTDTQYF
TGTGCCAGCAGCCAAGAGACTAGCGGCACAGATACGCAGTATTTT
>TRBD1|.|TRBJ2-1|TRBV19
CASSDRDRGFF
TGTGCCAGTAGTGACCGGGACAGGGGGTTCTTC
>.|few|TRBJ1-6|TRBV20-1
CSARRGLGPSPLHF
TGCAGTGCTAGGCGCGGGTTAGGGCCTTCACCCCTCCACTTT
>.|many|TRBJ2-2|TRBV10-3
CAISSGELFF
TGTGCCATCTCCTCCGGGGAGCTGTTTTTT
>.|many|TRBJ1-2|TRBV12-3/TRBV12-4
CASGKGERGYTF
TGTGCCAGCGGAAAGGGAGAGAGGGGCTACACCTTC